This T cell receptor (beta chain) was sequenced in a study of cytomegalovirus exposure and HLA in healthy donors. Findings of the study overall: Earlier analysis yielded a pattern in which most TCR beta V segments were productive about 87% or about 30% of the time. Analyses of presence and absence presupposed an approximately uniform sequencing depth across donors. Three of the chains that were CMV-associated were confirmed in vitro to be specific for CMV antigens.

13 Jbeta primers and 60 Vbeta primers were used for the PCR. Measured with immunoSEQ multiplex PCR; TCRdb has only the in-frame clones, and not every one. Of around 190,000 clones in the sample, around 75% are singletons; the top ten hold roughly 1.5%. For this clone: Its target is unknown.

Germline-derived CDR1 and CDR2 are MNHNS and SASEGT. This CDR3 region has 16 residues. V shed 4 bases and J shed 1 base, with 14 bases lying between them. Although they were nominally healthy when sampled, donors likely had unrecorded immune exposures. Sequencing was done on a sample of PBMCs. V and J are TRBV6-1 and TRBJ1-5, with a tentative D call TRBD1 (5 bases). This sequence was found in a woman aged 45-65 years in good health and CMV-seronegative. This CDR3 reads CASSAVGGRSNQPQHF. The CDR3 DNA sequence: TGTGCCAGCAGTGCGGTCGGGGGTAGGAGCAATCAGCCCCAGCATTTT.